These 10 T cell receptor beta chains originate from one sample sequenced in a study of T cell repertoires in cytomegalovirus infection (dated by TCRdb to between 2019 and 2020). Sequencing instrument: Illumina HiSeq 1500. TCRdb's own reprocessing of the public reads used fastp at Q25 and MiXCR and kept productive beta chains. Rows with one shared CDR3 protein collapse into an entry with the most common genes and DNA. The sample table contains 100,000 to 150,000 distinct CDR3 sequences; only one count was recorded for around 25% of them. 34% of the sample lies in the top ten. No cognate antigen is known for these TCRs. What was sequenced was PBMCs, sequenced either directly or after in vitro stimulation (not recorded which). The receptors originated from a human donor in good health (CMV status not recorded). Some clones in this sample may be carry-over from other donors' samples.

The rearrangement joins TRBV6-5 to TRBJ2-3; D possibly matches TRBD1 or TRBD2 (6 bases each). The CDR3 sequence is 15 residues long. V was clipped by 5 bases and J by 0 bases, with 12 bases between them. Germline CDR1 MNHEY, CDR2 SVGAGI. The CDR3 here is CASSQWGASTDTQYF. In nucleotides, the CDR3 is TGTGCCAGCAGTCAATGGGGGGCTAGCACAGATACGCAGTATTTT.

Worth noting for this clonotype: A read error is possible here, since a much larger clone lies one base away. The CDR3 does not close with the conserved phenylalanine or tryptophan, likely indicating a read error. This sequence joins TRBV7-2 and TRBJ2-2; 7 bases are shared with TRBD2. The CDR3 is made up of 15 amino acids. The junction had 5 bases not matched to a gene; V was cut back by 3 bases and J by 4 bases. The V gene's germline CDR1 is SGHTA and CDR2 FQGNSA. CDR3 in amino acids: CASSFRSGTTGELFS. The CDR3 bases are TGTGCCAGCAGCTTTCGGAGCGGGACCACCGGGGAGCTGTTTTCT.

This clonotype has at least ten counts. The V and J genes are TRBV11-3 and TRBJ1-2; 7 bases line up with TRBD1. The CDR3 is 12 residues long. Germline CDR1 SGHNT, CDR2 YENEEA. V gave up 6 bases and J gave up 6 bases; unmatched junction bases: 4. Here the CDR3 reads CASRGRGDGYTF. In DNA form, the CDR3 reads TGTGCCAGCAGAGGCAGGGGGGATGGCTACACCTTC.

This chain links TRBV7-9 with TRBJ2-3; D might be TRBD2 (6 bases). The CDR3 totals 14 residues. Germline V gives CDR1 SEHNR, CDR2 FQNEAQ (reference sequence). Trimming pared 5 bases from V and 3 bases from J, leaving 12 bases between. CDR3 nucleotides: TGTGCCAGCAGCCCGCTAGCGATGACAGATACGCAGTATTTT. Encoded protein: CASSPLAMTDTQYF.

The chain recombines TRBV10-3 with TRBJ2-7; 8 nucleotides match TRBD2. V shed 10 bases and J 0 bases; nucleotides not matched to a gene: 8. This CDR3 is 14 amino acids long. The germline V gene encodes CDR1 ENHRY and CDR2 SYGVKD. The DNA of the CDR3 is TGTGCCAGTTCGACTAGCGACAGCTCCTACGAGCAGTACGTC. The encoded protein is CASSTSDSSYEQYV.

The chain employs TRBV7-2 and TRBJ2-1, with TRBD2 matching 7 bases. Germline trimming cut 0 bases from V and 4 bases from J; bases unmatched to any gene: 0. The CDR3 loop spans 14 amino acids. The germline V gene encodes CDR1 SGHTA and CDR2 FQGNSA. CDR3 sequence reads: CASSLAGGYNEQFF. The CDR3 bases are TGTGCCAGCAGCTTAGCGGGAGGGTACAATGAGCAGTTCTTC. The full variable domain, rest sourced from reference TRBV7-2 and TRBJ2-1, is GAGVSQSPSNKVTEKGKDVELRCDPISGHTALYWYRQSLGQGLEFLIYFQGNSAPDKSGLPSDRFSAERTGGSVSTLTIQRTQQEDSAVYLCASSLAGGYNEQFFGPGTRLTVL.

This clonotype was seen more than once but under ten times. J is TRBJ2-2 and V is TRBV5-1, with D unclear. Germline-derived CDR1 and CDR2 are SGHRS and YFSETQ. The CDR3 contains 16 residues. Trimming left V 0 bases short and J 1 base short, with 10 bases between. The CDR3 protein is CASSLAFQVNTGELFF. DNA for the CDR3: TGCGCCAGCAGCTTGGCATTCCAGGTGAACACCGGGGAGCTGTTTTTT.

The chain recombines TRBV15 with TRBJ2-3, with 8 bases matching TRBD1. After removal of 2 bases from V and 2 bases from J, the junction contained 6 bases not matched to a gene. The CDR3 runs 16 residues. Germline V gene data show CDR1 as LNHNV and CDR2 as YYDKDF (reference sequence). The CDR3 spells CATSRQTGANTDTQYF. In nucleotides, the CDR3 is TGTGCCACCAGCAGACAGACAGGGGCTAACACAGATACGCAGTATTTT.

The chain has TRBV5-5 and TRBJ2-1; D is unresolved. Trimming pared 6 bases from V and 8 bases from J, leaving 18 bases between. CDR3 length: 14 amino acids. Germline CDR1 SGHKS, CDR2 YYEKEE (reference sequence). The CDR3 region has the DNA TGTGCCAGCACCGCTTCTGGGGTGCGCGATGAGCAGTTCTTC. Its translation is CASTASGVRDEQFF.

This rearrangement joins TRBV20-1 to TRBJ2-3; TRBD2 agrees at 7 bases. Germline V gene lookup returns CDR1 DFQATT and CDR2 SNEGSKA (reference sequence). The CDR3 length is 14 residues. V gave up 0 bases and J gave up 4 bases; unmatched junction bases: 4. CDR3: CSARDLAGADTQYF. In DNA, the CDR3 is TGCAGTGCTAGAGATTTGGCGGGAGCAGATACGCAGTATTTT.